These T cell receptor beta chains were read from a single sample in a study of CD8+ T cells in alopecia areata. Profiling relied on immunoSEQ multiplex PCR, and the TCRdb table lists in-frame clones only, not all of them. This sample carries 12,000 or so clones, over 55% of them seen once, and the ten largest clones take about 14%. The sequencing sample was made of skin. The receptors originated from a human donor with alopecia areata. The CDR3 runs from the conserved cysteine through the conserved F or W. The order of the fields is J gene, clone size, D gene, V gene, CDR3 protein, CDR3 DNA. A D gene is named only where the DNA matches it firmly. Only some rows state a clone size, as once, few, many or a class for expanded clones.

>TRBJ2-1|-|-|TRBV7-2
CASSLEFGEQFF
TGTGCCAGCAGCTTAGAATTCGGCGAGCAGTTCTTC
>TRBJ2-2|-|-|TRBV7-3
CASSSSGGELFF
TGTGCCAGCAGCTCTTCAGGGGGGGAGCTGTTTTTT
>TRBJ1-1|few|-|TRBV30
CAWTVNTEAFF
TGTGCCTGGACTGTGAACACTGAAGCTTTCTTT
>TRBJ2-6|-|-|TRBV5-1
CASTLSGANVLTF
TGCGCCAGCACCCTCTCTGGGGCCAACGTCCTGACTTTC
>TRBJ2-7|-|TRBD2|TRBV18
CASSPLGLAYAYEQYF
TGTGCCAGCTCACCACTGGGACTAGCGTATGCCTACGAGCAGTACTTC
>TRBJ2-3|few|TRBD2|TRBV5-1
CASSLGGLAVNTDTQYF
TGCGCCAGCAGCTTGGGAGGACTAGCGGTGAACACAGATACGCAGTATTTT
>TRBJ1-4|-|-|TRBV5-1
CASSLWQAGANEKLFF
TGCGCCAGCAGCTTGTGGCAGGCTGGGGCTAATGAAAAACTGTTTTTT
>TRBJ2-7|medium-sized|-|TRBV6-6
CASMLDPSTMYEQYF
TGTGCCAGCATGCTAGACCCTTCGACTATGTACGAGCAGTACTTC
>TRBJ2-2|-|-|TRBV7-9
CASKASAAGELFF
TGTGCCAGCAAGGCCTCGGCGGCCGGGGAGCTGTTTTTT
>TRBJ2-7|-|-|TRBV11-2
CASSPLLGTSYEQYF
TGTGCCAGCAGCCCCCTGTTAGGAACTTCCTACGAGCAGTACTTC
>TRBJ2-6|once|-|TRBV6-1
CASAGTYSGANVLTF
TGTGCCAGCGCAGGGACTTACTCTGGGGCCAACGTCCTGACTTTC
>TRBJ2-7|-|-|TRBV4-3
CASSQDRGREQYF
TGCGCCAGCAGCCAAGATAGAGGGAGGGAGCAGTACTTC
>TRBJ1-5|few|-|TRBV29-1
CSVLTFSNQPQHF
TGCAGCGTATTGACATTTAGCAATCAGCCCCAGCATTTT